This T cell receptor (beta chain) was identified in a study of shared clonotypes between healthy human individuals. Notes on the study in general: A generally larger estimated richness was seen in naive subsets than in memory subsets.

The authors' processing: As immunoSEQ supplied junction-only sequences (without quality scores), filtering differed. Repertoires were generated with immunoSEQ multiplex PCR, while TCRdb's copy carries only in-frame clones and drops some. The DNA gave D and trimming, while V, J and clone size come from that table. The sample contains more than 2,000,000 clones, around nine tenths of which appear only once. The V end was cut by 5 bases, the J end by 7 bases, with 17 bases between. This CDR3 is built from 14 residues. The germline gives CDR1 SEHNR, CDR2 FQNEAQ (reference sequence). A remark on this clone: Its antigen is as yet unknown.

This TCR was sampled from a man younger than 35 in good health. The chain links TRBV7-9 to TRBJ1-2, with D possibly TRBD1 on 6 matching bases. Input material: naive CD4+ T cells sorted from blood. Described subset: CD45RA+ positively selected. The chain's CDR3 is CASSKGDGLVGYTF. The DNA for the CDR3 is TGTGCCAGCAGCAAGGGGGACGGTCTTGTTGGCTACACCTTC.